This is a list of T cell receptor beta chains from one sample in a study of metastatic and nonmetastatic thyroid tumors. Via MiXCR, TCRdb re-called the PCR reads. Of tens of thousands of clones listed, about an eighth are singletons. Material: blood. All receptors derive from a female donor with papillary thyroid cancer or a benign thyroid nodule (not recorded which). Some clones in this sample may be carry-over from other donors' samples. The CDR3 runs from the conserved cysteine through the conserved F or W. The D gene is left open where the match is weak.

TRBV6-1,.,TRBJ2-2,CASRRQSTGEMFF
TRBV5-1,.,TRBJ2-1,CASSLEGNEQFF
TRBV28,.,TRBJ2-7,CASIPPGHGYEQYF
TRBV12-3/TRBV12-4,TRBD1,TRBJ2-5,CASSQGVARGQETQYF
TRBV19,.,TRBJ2-7,CASSSYRAPSGEQYF
TRBV11-2,.,TRBJ2-7,CASSLDTSYEQYF
TRBV9,.,TRBJ1-1,CASSVAPENTEAFF
TRBV7-8,.,TRBJ2-7,CASSSDWFEQYF
TRBV20-1,.,TRBJ1-2,CSEFSASSNYGYTF
TRBV6-1,.,TRBJ2-7,CASSLQGLEQYF
TRBV7-2,.,TRBJ2-7,CASSGYGGEQYF
TRBV6-1,.,TRBJ2-1,CASSDSGARGDEQFF
TRBV27,TRBD2,TRBJ2-7,CASRRLAAYEQYF
TRBV2,.,TRBJ1-2,CASRRPYANYGYTF
TRBV12-3/TRBV12-4,.,TRBJ2-7,CASSFLQLGEQYF
TRBV2,.,TRBJ1-2,CASSQDSYGYTF
TRBV11-2,TRBD1,TRBJ1-1,CASSPRDSDTEAFF
TRBV28,.,TRBJ2-7,CASQDRIIPYEQYF
TRBV7-2,TRBD2,TRBJ2-7,CASSASGDGEQYF
TRBV5-4,.,TRBJ1-6,CASSLGGGGIGSPLHF
TRBV2,.,TRBJ2-7,CVSSDESERYF
TRBV5-1,.,TRBJ1-2,CASSSQQGGYGYAF
TRBV14,TRBD2,TRBJ2-1,CASSGTSGRIKPYNEQFF
TRBV2,.,TRBJ2-1,CASSDGGEQFF
TRBV9,.,TRBJ2-1,CASSVDGNSYNEQFF
TRBV25-1,.,TRBJ2-1,CASNTWGSSYNEQFF
TRBV5-1,.,TRBJ2-1,CASSLRGAAYNEQFF
TRBV11-1,.,TRBJ2-3,CASSLPQGKSTDTQYF
TRBV20-1,TRBD2,TRBJ2-3,CSARDPGSGGESDTQYF
TRBV6-4,TRBD1,TRBJ2-2,CASSTGATGELFF
TRBV4-1,TRBD1,TRBJ2-7,CASSPLGQGVEQYF
TRBV19,TRBD1,TRBJ1-5,CASSFGQGGLRGQPQHF
TRBV7-2,.,TRBJ1-2,CASSLFGVYGYTF
TRBV6-1,.,TRBJ2-3,CASRATTDTQYF
TRBV11-1,.,.,CASSFGTRQIGGTQHF
TRBV9,.,TRBJ1-6,CASSGSNSPLHF
TRBV3-1,TRBD2,TRBJ2-3,CASSQDRLAGGPTDTQYF
TRBV28,TRBD1,TRBJ1-4,CASSRTGKNEKLFF
TRBV29-1,TRBD2,TRBJ2-1,CSVEGTSGSSYNEQFF
TRBV7-7,.,TRBJ2-2,CASSLAANTGELFF
TRBV12-3/TRBV12-4,.,TRBJ1-4,CASSLQGTNEKLFF
TRBV6-4,.,TRBJ2-1,CASSDLGAGNEQFF
TRBV9,.,TRBJ2-7,CASSGRADLGEQYF
TRBV12-3/TRBV12-4,.,TRBJ1-5,CASSYPDHQPQHF
TRBV28,TRBD2,TRBJ2-1,CASGRGLAASYNEQFF
TRBV6-1,.,TRBJ1-3,CASVAYSSGNTIYF
TRBV27,.,TRBJ1-6,CASSLRPNSPLHF
TRBV4-1,TRBD2,TRBJ2-1,CASSQGRLAVYNEQFF
TRBV2,.,TRBJ2-5,CASSDGLIETQYF
TRBV10-2,.,TRBJ2-7,CASSVGQQYF
TRBV5-5,TRBD2,TRBJ2-1,CASSLWTSDTYNEQFF
TRBV27,.,TRBJ1-1,CASSSNRNTEAFF
TRBV7-2,TRBD1,TRBJ1-2,CASSLDSGGLYGYTF
TRBV9,.,TRBJ2-1,CASSVYTVSYNGQFF
TRBV4-1,.,TRBJ2-1,CASSGHNNEQFF
TRBV12-3/TRBV12-4,.,TRBJ2-2,CASSFSFAGPDTGELFF
TRBV5-6,TRBD1,TRBJ2-2,CASSAEQGWDTGELFF